The 27 T cell receptor beta chains given below trace back to one sample, sequenced in a study of identical twins. TCRdb analysed the 5' RACE reads with MiXCR anew, one entry per CDR3 protein. In the table there are 150,000 or so distinct CDR3 sequences, approximately 4% of which are singletons. The source material was memory T cells sorted from blood. The receptors were sampled from a man aged 18 to 35 in good health.

Ten or more counts support this clonotype. The chain carries TRBV7-9 and TRBJ1-4, with no clear D. Germline loops: CDR1 SEHNR, CDR2 FQNEAQ (reference sequence). This CDR3 contains 12 residues. V was shortened by 2 bases and J by 8 bases, with 6 bases between the two germline ends. The CDR3 DNA follows: TGTGCCAGCAGCTTATCTAGAGAAAAACTGTTTTTT. Residues: CASSLSREKLFF. Together with reference TRBV7-9 and TRBJ1-4, the CDR3 gives the full variable domain: DTGVSQNPRHKITKRGQNVTFRCDPISEHNRLYWYRQTLGQGPEFLTYFQNEAQLEKSRLLSDRFSAERPKGSFSTLEIQRTEQGDSAMYLCASSLSREKLFFGSGTQLSVL.

Only a few counts were recorded for this clonotype. The chain links TRBV11-2 to TRBJ2-7; TRBD1 matches at 7 bases. After removal of 1 base from V and 5 bases from J, the junction contained 11 bases not matched to a gene. In germline, CDR1 is SGHAT, CDR2 FQNNGV. The CDR3 consists of 16 residues. The CDR3 here is CASSLVRQGFFHEQYF. CDR3 bases: TGTGCCAGCAGCTTAGTGAGACAGGGCTTCTTCCACGAGCAGTACTTC.

Many counts were recorded for this clonotype. The gene calls are TRBV5-1 and TRBJ2-3, with unresolved D. Trimming took off 0 bases at V and 4 bases at J, with 12 bases between the two ends. The CDR3 is made up of 15 amino acids. CDR1 SGHRS and CDR2 YFSETQ come from the germline V gene. CDR3 coding DNA: TGCGCCAGCAGCTTGGAGCCTAGTTCCGCAGATACGCAGTATTTT. Translating gives CASSLEPSSADTQYF.

This clonotype was seen ten or more times. V usage is TRBV27 and J usage is TRBJ2-7; possible D gene TRBD2, 6 bases. Trimming removed 8 bases from V and 4 bases from J, with 12 bases in between. The germline gives CDR1 MNHEY, CDR2 SMNVEV (reference sequence). The CDR3 runs 12 residues. The CDR3 here is CASLVGGYEQYF. The CDR3 nucleotides are TGTGCCAGCCTCGTGGGGGGTTACGAGCAGTACTTC.

This clonotype was seen at least ten times. V is TRBV27 and J is TRBJ1-5, with TRBD1 matching 7 bases. The germline gives CDR1 MNHEY, CDR2 SMNVEV (reference sequence). The CDR3 covers 15 residues. V lost 6 bases, J lost 5 bases, and 10 bases stayed unmatched. CDR3 in DNA: TGTGCCAGCAGGCGGTTGGGACAGTCTTATCAGCCCCAGCATTTT. This codes for CASRRLGQSYQPQHF.

This clonotype was recorded many times. The gene calls are TRBV20-1 and TRBJ2-2; D is uncertain. From germline, CDR1 is DFQATT and CDR2 SNEGSKA (reference sequence). Deletions cut 4 bases from V and 5 bases from J, with 11 bases between. This CDR3 is 13 amino acids long. CDR3 DNA sequence: TGCAGTGCTACCGGCCCCACGACCGGGGAGCTGTTTTTT. This gives the protein CSATGPTTGELFF.

This clonotype has a count of ten or more. The chain uses TRBV28 and TRBJ2-3, with 7 bases fitting TRBD2. Germline loops: CDR1 MDHEN, CDR2 SYDVKM. V shed 4 bases and J 10 bases; nucleotides not matched to a gene: 17. The CDR3 consists of 16 residues. The CDR3 DNA is TGTGCCAGCAGTTCCCCGGGGGGTGGAAGCCCGGCAGCGCAGTATTTT. This translates into CASSSPGGGSPAAQYF.

This clonotype was recorded at least ten times. One junction end disagrees with the germline gene, perhaps due to a read error. V is TRBV5-1 and J is TRBJ1-2; no reliable D call. The CDR3 runs to 13 residues. CDR1 and CDR2 from the germline V gene are SGHRS and YFSETQ. For the CDR3, the DNA is TGCGCCAGCAGATTGGACGGAAACTATGGCTACACCTTC. Protein: CASRLDGNYGYTF. Full variable domain (missing parts from reference TRBV5-1 and TRBJ1-2): KAGVTQTPRYLIKTRGQQVTLSCSPISGHRSVSWYQQTPGQGLQFLFEYFSETQRNKGNFPGRFSGRQFSNSRSEMNVSTLELGDSALYLCASRLDGNYGYTFGSGTRLTVV.

The J gene is TRBJ2-5, the V gene TRBV18; D is possibly TRBD1 or TRBD2 (5 bases each). Trimming cost V 0 bases and J 2 bases, with 10 bases left between them. In germline, CDR1 is KGHSH, CDR2 LQKENI. The CDR3 spans 15 residues. CDR3 sequence reads: CASSPPREPQETQYF. CDR3 nucleotide sequence: TGTGCCAGCTCACCACCCAGGGAGCCACAAGAGACCCAGTACTTC.

This clonotype has at least ten counts. The chain couples TRBV27 to TRBJ2-5; no clear D. Between the trimmed V and J ends, which lost 0 bases and 5 bases, there was a span of 7 bases. This CDR3 comprises 13 residues. Per germline, CDR1 MNHEY and CDR2 SMNVEV (reference sequence). CDR3 residues: CASSLSRLETQYF. In DNA form, the CDR3 reads TGTGCCAGCAGTTTATCGCGTTTGGAGACCCAGTACTTC.

At least ten counts were recorded for this clonotype. The rearrangement joins TRBV6-1 to TRBJ2-2; D perhaps matches TRBD2 (6 bases). Per the germline V gene, CDR1 is MNHNS and CDR2 is SASEGT. Trimming stripped 7 bases from V and 5 bases from J, with 23 bases between. The length of the CDR3 is 17 residues. This CDR3 reads CASTPLKGRAGTGELFF. CDR3 nucleotide sequence: TGTGCCAGCACCCCCCTTAAAGGCAGGGCGGGAACCGGGGAGCTGTTTTTT.

This clonotype has at least ten counts. V gene TRBV12-3 or TRBV12-4 combines with J gene TRBJ1-2; 7 bases match TRBD1. Trimming took 5 bases from V and 4 from J; bases not matched to a gene: 10. The CDR3 has 15 amino acids. The CDR3 here is CASSDRGRESYGYTF. In DNA, the CDR3 is TGTGCCAGCAGTGATAGGGGGCGGGAAAGCTATGGCTACACCTTC.

At least ten counts were recorded for this clonotype. This chain links TRBV5-1 with TRBJ1-5; no clear D. The ends were cut back, 2 bases at V and 4 bases at J, with 7 bases in the middle. In germline, CDR1 is SGHRS, CDR2 YFSETQ. This CDR3 contains 13 residues. The CDR3 loop is CASSFSFNQPQHF. CDR3 nucleotide sequence: TGCGCCAGCAGCTTTTCCTTTAATCAGCCCCAGCATTTT.

This clonotype appeared many times. V gene TRBV10-1 combines with J gene TRBJ2-1; D gene unclear. The CDR3 sequence is 14 residues long. Trimming stripped 4 bases from V and 9 bases from J, with 16 bases between. CDR1 and CDR2 (germline): WNHNN, SYGVQD (reference sequence). CDR3 amino acids: CASSAISPALEQFF. In nucleotides, the CDR3 is TGCGCCAGCAGTGCCATTTCTCCGGCTCTTGAGCAGTTCTTC.

This clonotype was counted at least ten times. This chain uses TRBV20-1 with TRBJ2-1; TRBD2 matches at 9 bases. The CDR3 runs to 15 residues. Trimming removed 0 bases from V and 8 bases from J; junction bases left unmatched: 8. The V gene's germline CDR1 is DFQATT and CDR2 SNEGSKA (reference sequence). CDR3 sequence reads: CSARDISGSPHEQFF. In nucleotides, the CDR3 is TGCAGTGCTAGAGATATTAGCGGGAGCCCCCATGAGCAGTTCTTC.

This clonotype was recorded at least ten times. The genes are TRBV18 and TRBJ1-2, with TRBD1 matching over 7 bases. The germline gives CDR1 KGHSH, CDR2 LQKENI. The J segment lost 7 bases and the V segment lost 2 bases, leaving 4 bases of the junction unmatched. This CDR3 contains 13 residues. The chain's CDR3 is CASSPAEGAGYTF. The CDR3 nucleotides are TGTGCCAGCTCACCAGCGGAGGGGGCTGGCTACACCTTC.

This clonotype was counted ten times or more. This chain links TRBV19 with TRBJ2-1; 7 nucleotides line up with TRBD1. The length of the CDR3 is 14 residues. V lost 5 bases, J lost 5 bases, and 6 bases stayed unmatched. Germline CDR1 reads LNHDA; CDR2 reads SQIVND (reference sequence). The CDR3 loop is CASSLTGVDNEQFF. CDR3 sequence (DNA): TGTGCCAGTAGTCTTACAGGGGTTGACAATGAGCAGTTCTTC.

There are many counts of this clonotype. The V gene is TRBV15, the J gene TRBJ2-7; TRBD2 matches 8 bases. The CDR3 covers 13 residues. V dropped 4 bases and J dropped 7; count of bases not matched to a gene: 6. Germline values: CDR1 LNHNV, CDR2 YYDKDF (reference sequence). CDR3 in amino acids: CATSKPLAEEQYV. CDR3 DNA sequence: TGTGCCACCAGCAAACCACTAGCGGAAGAGCAGTACGTC.

The V call is TRBV18, the J call TRBJ1-5; D ambiguous. CDR1 and CDR2 (germline): KGHSH, LQKENI. The V and J ends lost 6 bases and 6 bases respectively, with 12 bases between them. The CDR3 is 13 amino acids. The CDR3 DNA reads as TGTGCCAGCTCCCTACTCCGAGGTCAGCCCCAGCATTTT. It encodes CASSLLRGQPQHF.

Concerning this clonotype itself: A much more abundant neighbour one base away suggests this may be a read error. The J gene is TRBJ2-5, the V gene TRBV3-1, with 10 positions matching TRBD1. The CDR3 consists of 17 residues. Unmatched junction bases numbered 7, after V lost 1 base and J lost 2 bases. The germline V gene has CDR1 LGHDT and CDR2 YNNKEL (reference sequence). The CDR3 DNA follows: TGTGCCAGCAGCCAAGGAATGACAGGGGGCCGGCAAGAGACCCAGTACTTC. It specifies CASSQGMTGGRQETQYF.

Many counts were recorded for this clonotype. The rearrangement uses TRBV6-5 and TRBJ1-4; D uncertain. The germline V gene has CDR1 MNHEY and CDR2 SVGAGI. This CDR3 is built from 18 residues. V dropped 2 bases and J dropped 0 bases, with 16 bases sitting between them. The CDR3 loop reads CASSYQASSLSTNEKLFF. DNA for the CDR3: TGTGCCAGCAGTTACCAGGCTTCCAGCTTATCAACTAATGAAAAACTGTTTTTT.

This chain uses TRBV18 with TRBJ2-3; D possibly corresponds to TRBD1 (6 bases). Trimming cost V 5 bases and J 0 bases, with 12 bases left between them. Germline lookup yields CDR1 KGHSH and CDR2 LQKENI. This CDR3 spans 15 amino acids. CDR3 loop: CASSRGTASTDTQYF. CDR3 nucleotide sequence: TGTGCCAGCTCAAGGGGGACGGCTAGCACAGATACGCAGTATTTT.

Ten or more counts support this clonotype. V and J are TRBV4-2 and TRBJ1-1; 7 nucleotides match TRBD1. This CDR3 region has 17 residues. Germline assignment: CDR1 LGHNA and CDR2 YNFKEQ. Trimming removed 7 bases from V and 0 bases from J; junction bases left unmatched: 14. Written as DNA, the CDR3 is TGTGCCAGCACCTGGGGGCAGGGGGGGTCCATGAACACTGAAGCTTTCTTT. Its translation: CASTWGQGGSMNTEAFF.

This clonotype was detected a few times. The rearrangement joins TRBV18 to TRBJ2-3; D may be TRBD1 (6 bases). V gave up 2 bases and J gave up 3 bases, with 9 bases separating them. The CDR3 runs to 14 residues. Germline values: CDR1 KGHSH, CDR2 LQKENI. The CDR3, as DNA: TGTGCCAGCTCACCAACAGGGTGGACAGATACGCAGTATTTT. Translating it yields CASSPTGWTDTQYF.

In its sample, this clonotype was seen many times. This chain connects TRBV20-1 to TRBJ2-5; D possibly corresponds to TRBD2 (6 bases). Germline CDR1 and CDR2: DFQATT and SNEGSKA (reference sequence). The CDR3 has 17 residues. Trimming removed 4 bases from V and 0 bases from J, with 21 bases in between. CDR3 DNA sequence: TGCAGTGCTACCAATGCGGGGAACAGGCTGTACCAAGAGACCCAGTACTTC. Amino acid sequence: CSATNAGNRLYQETQYF.

The chain recombines TRBV18 with TRBJ1-2; no definite D call. Trimming took off 0 bases at V and 4 bases at J, with 12 bases between the two ends. The CDR3 has 15 residues. Germline V gene data show CDR1 as KGHSH and CDR2 as LQKENI. CDR3 DNA: TGTGCCAGCTCACCACCGAGTATCCCCTCCTATGGCTACACCTTC. Translating it yields CASSPPSIPSYGYTF. The whole variable domain, filled in from reference TRBV18 and TRBJ1-2, reads NAGVMQNPRHLVRRRGQEARLRCSPMKGHSHVYWYRQLPEEGLKFMVYLQKENIIDESGMPKERFSAEFPKEGPSILRIQQVVRGDSAAYFCASSPPSIPSYGYTFGSGTRLTVV.

This clonotype was seen repeatedly, ten times or more. The rearrangement joins TRBV6-5 to TRBJ2-7, with 8 positions matching TRBD2. Per germline, CDR1 MNHEY and CDR2 SVGAGI. This CDR3 has 14 amino acids. With V trimmed by 8 bases and J by 5 bases, 11 bases remained unmatched. CDR3 protein: CASRSHGGGDEQYF. CDR3 nucleotides: TGTGCCAGCCGTTCACACGGGGGGGGAGACGAGCAGTACTTC.